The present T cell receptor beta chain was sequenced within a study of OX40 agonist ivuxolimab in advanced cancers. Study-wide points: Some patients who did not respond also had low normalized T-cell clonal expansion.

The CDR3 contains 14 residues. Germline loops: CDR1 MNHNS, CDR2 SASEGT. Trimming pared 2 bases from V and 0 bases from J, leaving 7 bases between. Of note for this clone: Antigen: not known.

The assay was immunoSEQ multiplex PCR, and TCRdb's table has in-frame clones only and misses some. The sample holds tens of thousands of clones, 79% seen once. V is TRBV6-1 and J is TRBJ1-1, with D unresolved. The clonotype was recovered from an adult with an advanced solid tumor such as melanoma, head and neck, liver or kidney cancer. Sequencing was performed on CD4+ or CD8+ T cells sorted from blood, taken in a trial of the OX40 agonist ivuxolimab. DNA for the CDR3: TGTGCCAGCAGTGAAATTTGGGTGAACACTGAAGCTTTCTTT. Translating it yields CASSEIWVNTEAFF.